This TCR beta chain was sequenced in a study of T cells in Graves' hyperthyroidism and ophthalmopathy. Study summary: The authors collected peripheral blood at initial diagnosis, before any treatment. Findings of the study overall: A model of 13 V-J pairs discriminated ophthalmopathy from stable hyperthyroidism.

From RNA transcripts, TCR beta CDR3 regions were amplified. HTBI primers drove first-round RT-PCR of the TCR CDR3. Via MiXCR, TCRdb re-called the multiplex PCR reads, giving one row per CDR3 protein. The sample holds over 400,000 distinct CDR3 sequences; about 20% are singletons and the top ten take roughly 49%. Germline CDR1 and CDR2: MNHNS and SASEGT. CDR3 length equals 13 residues. V shed 10 bases, J shed 3 bases, and the junction held 8 bases outside the gene matches. For this clonotype: Its antigen is unknown.

Sequencing was done on a sample of blood. V is TRBV6-1 and J is TRBJ1-2; 7 bases match TRBD1. The TCR sequence derives from a woman aged 70-85 years with Graves' ophthalmopathy. The CDR3 bases are TGTGCCACCCAGACAGGGAGGGACTATGGCTACACCTTC. Translation: CATQTGRDYGYTF.